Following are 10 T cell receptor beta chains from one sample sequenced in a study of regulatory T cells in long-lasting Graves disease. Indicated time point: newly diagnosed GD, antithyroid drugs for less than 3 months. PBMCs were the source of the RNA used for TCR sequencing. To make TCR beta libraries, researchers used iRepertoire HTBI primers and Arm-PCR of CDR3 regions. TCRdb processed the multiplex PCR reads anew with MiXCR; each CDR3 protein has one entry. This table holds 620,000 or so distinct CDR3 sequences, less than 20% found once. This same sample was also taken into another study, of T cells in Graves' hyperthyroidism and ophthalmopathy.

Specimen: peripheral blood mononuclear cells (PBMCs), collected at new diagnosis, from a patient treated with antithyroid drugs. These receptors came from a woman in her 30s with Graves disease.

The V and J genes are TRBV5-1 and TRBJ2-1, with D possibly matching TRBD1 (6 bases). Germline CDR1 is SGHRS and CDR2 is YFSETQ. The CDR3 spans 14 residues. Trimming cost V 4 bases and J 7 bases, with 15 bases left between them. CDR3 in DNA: TGCGCCAGCAGCCGGATGACAGACAGGAATGAGCAGTTCTTC. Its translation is CASSRMTDRNEQFF.

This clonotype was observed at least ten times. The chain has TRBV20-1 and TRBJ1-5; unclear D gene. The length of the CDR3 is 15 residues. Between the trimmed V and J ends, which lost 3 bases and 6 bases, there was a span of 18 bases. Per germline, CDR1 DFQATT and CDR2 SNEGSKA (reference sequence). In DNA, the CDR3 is TGCAGTGCTAGTCTAGGCACCCCTCGGAGTCAGCCCCAGCATTTT. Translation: CSASLGTPRSQPQHF.

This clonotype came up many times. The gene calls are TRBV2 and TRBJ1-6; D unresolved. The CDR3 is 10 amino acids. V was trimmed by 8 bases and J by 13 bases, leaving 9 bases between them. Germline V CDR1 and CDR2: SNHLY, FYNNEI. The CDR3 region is CASGPTPLHF. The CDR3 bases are TGTGCCAGCGGTCCTACCCCCCTCCACTTT.

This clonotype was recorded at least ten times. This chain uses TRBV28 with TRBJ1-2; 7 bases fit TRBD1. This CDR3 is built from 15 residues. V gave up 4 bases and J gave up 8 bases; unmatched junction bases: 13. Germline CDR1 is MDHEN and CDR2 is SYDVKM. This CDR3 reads CASSSTGESFVGYTF. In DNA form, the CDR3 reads TGTGCCAGCAGTTCTACAGGGGAGTCATTTGTGGGCTACACCTTC.

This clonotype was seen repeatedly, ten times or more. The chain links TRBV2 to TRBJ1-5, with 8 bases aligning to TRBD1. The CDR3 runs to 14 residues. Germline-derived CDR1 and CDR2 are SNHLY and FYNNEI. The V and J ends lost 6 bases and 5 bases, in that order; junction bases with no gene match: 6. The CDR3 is CASRDRVGDQPQHF. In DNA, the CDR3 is TGTGCCAGCAGGGACAGGGTGGGGGATCAGCCCCAGCATTTT. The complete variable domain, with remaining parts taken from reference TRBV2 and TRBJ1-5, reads EPEVTQTPSHQVTQMGQEVILRCVPISNHLYFYWYRQILGQKVEFLVSFYNNEISEKSEIFDDQFSVERPDGSNFTLKIRSTKLEDSAMYFCASRDRVGDQPQHFGDGTRLSIL.

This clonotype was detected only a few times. For the CDR3, the DNA is TGCAGTGCTAGAATATTGATTGAGCAGTTCTTC. Protein sequence: CSARILIEQFF. The chain employs TRBV20-1 and TRBJ2-1; D unresolved. Germline-derived CDR1 and CDR2 are DFQATT and SNEGSKA (reference sequence). The CDR3 spans 11 residues. Between the trimmed V and J ends, which lost 2 bases and 9 bases, there was a span of 8 bases.

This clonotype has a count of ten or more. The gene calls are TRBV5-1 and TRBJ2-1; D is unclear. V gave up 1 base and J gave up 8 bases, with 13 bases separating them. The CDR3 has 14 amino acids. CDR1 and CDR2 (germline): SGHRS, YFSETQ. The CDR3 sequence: CASSLTNSVHEQFF. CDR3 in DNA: TGCGCCAGCAGCTTGACGAATAGTGTCCATGAGCAGTTCTTC. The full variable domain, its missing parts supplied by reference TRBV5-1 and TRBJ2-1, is KAGVTQTPRYLIKTRGQQVTLSCSPISGHRSVSWYQQTPGQGLQFLFEYFSETQRNKGNFPGRFSGRQFSNSRSEMNVSTLELGDSALYLCASSLTNSVHEQFFGPGTRLTVL.

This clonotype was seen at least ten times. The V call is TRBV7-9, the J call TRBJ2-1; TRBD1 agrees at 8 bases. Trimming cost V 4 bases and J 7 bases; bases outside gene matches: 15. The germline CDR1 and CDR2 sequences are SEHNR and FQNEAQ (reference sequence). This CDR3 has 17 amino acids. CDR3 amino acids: CASSSTDQGQVLNEQFF. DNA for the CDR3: TGTGCCAGCAGCTCTACCGACCAGGGACAGGTTCTAAATGAGCAGTTCTTC. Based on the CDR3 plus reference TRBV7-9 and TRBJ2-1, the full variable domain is DTGVSQNPRHKITKRGQNVTFRCDPISEHNRLYWYRQTLGQGPEFLTYFQNEAQLEKSRLLSDRFSAERPKGSFSTLEIQRTEQGDSAMYLCASSSTDQGQVLNEQFFGPGTRLTVL.

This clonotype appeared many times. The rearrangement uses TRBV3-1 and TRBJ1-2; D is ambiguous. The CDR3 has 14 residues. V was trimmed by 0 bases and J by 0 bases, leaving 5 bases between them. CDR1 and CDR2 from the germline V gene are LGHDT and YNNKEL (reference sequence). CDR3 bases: TGTGCCAGCAGCCAAGACTTATCTAACTATGGCTACACCTTC. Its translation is CASSQDLSNYGYTF.

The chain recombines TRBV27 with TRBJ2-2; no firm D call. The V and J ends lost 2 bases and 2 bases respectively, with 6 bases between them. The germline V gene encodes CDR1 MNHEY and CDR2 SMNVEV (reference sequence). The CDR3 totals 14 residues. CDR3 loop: CASSLTTNTGELFF. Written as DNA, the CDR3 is TGTGCCAGCAGTTTAACAACAAACACCGGGGAGCTGTTTTTT.